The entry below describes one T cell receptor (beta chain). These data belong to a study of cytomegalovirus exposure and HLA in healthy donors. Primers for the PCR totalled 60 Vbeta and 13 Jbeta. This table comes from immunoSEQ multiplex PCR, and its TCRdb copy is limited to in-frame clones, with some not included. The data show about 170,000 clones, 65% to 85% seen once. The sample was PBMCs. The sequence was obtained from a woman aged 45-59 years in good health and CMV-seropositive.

DNA of the CDR3: TGTGCCAGCAACAGCCAGGGAAACACCGGGGAGCTGTTTTTT. Residues: CASNSQGNTGELFF. The V and J genes are TRBV25-1 and TRBJ2-2; TRBD1 might be the D (5 bases). The CDR3 has 14 amino acids. V dropped 7 bases and J dropped 2 bases, with 11 bases sitting between them. Germline V lookup: CDR1 MGHDK, CDR2 SYGVNS.